This record concerns one TCR beta chain sequence. The CDR3 totals 17 residues. J was trimmed by 3 bases and V by 0 bases; bases with no gene match: 4. Germline lookup yields CDR1 SGDLS and CDR2 YYNGEE. These data originate in a study of shared clonotypes between healthy human individuals. Overall study: Contributing individuals were two females and three males aged 18 to 49. Researchers assigned three CD4 naive, three CD4 memory, two CD8 naive and one CD8 memory plate to each donor.

This table comes from immunoSEQ multiplex PCR, and its TCRdb copy is limited to in-frame clones, with some not included. The sample consists of 730,000 or so clones, about 78% of them appearing once. CD45RA+ naive and CD45RA-negative memory subsets were separated from CD4+ cells. J is TRBJ2-1 and V is TRBV9, with 12 bases lining up with TRBD2. Sample: memory CD4+ T cells sorted from blood. Subset indicated: CD45RA-negative fraction. This TCR was sampled from a woman aged 30 to 39 in good health. CDR3 nucleotide sequence: TGTGCCAGCAGCGTAGAGACTAGCGGGAGTATCTACAATGAGCAGTTCTTC. It translates to CASSVETSGSIYNEQFF. Variable domain in full (rest from reference TRBV9 and TRBJ2-1): DSGVTQTPKHLITATGQRVTLRCSPRSGDLSVYWYQQSLDQGLQFLIQYYNGEERAKGNILERFSAQQFPDLHSELNLSSLELGDSALYFCASSVETSGSIYNEQFFGPGTRLTVL.